This T cell receptor (beta chain) was documented in a study of T cells in Graves' hyperthyroidism and ophthalmopathy. The germline V gene encodes CDR1 MNHEY and CDR2 SMNVEV (reference sequence). The CDR3 is 17 amino acids. Broader study findings: The majority of expanded thyroid clonotypes above 0.001 also appeared in blood.

Regions amplified from RNA transcripts were the TCR beta CDR3 regions. A first-round RT-PCR of the TCR CDR3 used the HTBI primer set. MiXCR, applied by TCRdb to the multiplex PCR reads, yields one record per CDR3 protein. The data show approximately 600,000 distinct CDR3 sequences, with 12% to 15% seen just once and 6.5% to 9% held by the top ten. A note on this clonotype: The target antigen is unknown. Relative to the germline gene, one junction end is altered; a read error may explain this.

The TCR sequence derives from a woman between 18 and 30 years old with Graves' ophthalmopathy. Sequences were obtained from blood. This chain uses TRBV27 with TRBJ2-2; 9 nucleotides line up with TRBD2. The CDR3 here is CAGSLELSGRKSGELFF. The CDR3 DNA follows: TGTGCCGGCAGTTTAGAGCTCAGCGGGAGGAAATCCGGGGAGCTGTTTTTT.